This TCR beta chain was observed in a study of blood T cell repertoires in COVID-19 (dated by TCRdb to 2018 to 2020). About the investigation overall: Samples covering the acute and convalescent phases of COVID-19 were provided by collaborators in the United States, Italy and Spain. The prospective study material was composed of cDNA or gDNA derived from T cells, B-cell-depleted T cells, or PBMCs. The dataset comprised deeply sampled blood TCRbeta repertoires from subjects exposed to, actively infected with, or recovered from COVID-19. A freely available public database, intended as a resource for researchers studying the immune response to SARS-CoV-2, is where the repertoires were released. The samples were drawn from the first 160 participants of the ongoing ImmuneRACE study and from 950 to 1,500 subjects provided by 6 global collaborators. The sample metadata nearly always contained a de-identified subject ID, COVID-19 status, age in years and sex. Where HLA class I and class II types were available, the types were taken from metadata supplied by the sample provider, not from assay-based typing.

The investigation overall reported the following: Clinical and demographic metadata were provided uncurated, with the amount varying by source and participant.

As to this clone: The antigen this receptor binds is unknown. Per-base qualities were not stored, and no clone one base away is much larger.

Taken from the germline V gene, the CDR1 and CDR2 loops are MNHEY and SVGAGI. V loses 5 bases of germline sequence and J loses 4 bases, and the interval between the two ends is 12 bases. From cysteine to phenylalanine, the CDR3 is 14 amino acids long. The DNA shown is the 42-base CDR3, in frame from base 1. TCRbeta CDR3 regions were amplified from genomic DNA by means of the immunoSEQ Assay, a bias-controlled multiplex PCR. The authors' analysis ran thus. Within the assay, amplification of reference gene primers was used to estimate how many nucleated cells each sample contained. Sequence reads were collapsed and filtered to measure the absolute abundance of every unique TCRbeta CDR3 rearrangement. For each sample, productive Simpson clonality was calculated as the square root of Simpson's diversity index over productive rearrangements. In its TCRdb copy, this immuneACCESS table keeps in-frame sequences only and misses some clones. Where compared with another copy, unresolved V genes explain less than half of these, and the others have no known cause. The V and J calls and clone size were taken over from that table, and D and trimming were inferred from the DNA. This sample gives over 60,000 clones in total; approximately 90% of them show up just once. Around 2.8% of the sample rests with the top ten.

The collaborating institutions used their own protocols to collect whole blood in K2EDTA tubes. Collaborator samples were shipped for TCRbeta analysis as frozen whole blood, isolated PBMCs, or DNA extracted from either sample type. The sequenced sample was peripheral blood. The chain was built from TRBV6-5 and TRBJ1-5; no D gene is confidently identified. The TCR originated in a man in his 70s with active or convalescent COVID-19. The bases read TGTGCCAGCAGTACAGACGGAGGTAATCAGCCCCAGCATTTT. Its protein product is CASSTDGGNQPQHF.